Presented here are 17 T cell receptor beta chains from one specimen sequenced in a study of blood T cell repertoires in COVID-19. The method was immunoSEQ multiplex PCR; TCRdb's version includes in-frame clones alone and lacks a portion of them. The repertoire holds approximately 350,000 clones, with around 83% as singletons. Sequencing input: peripheral blood. These receptor sequences come from a man aged 30-40 years with active or convalescent COVID-19.

The chain carries TRBV7-2 and TRBJ1-5; 11 positions match TRBD1. This CDR3 region has 15 residues. Germline V lookup: CDR1 SGHTA, CDR2 FQGNSA. The trim removed 5 bases at V and 7 bases at J, leaving 7 bases unmatched. CDR3 coding DNA: TGTGCCAGCAGCCTCGGACAGGGGGCAAGCCAGCCCCAGCATTTT. It encodes CASSLGQGASQPQHF.

This CDR3 reads CASSSYRGRGQNIQYF. CDR3 nucleotide sequence: TGTGCCAGCAGCTCTTACAGGGGAAGGGGGCAAAACATTCAGTACTTC. J is TRBJ2-4 and V is TRBV7-9; TRBD1 matches 7 bases. This CDR3 region has 16 residues. J was trimmed by 5 bases and V by 4 bases; bases with no gene match: 11. Germline V gene data show CDR1 as SEHNR and CDR2 as FQNEAQ (reference sequence).

Concerning this clone: A much larger clone is a single base away; this may be a read error. The chain links TRBV2 to TRBJ2-4; D possibly corresponds to TRBD2 (6 bases). Deletions cut 1 base from V and 2 bases from J, with 18 bases between. Germline loops: CDR1 SNHLY, CDR2 FYNNEI. The CDR3 consists of 18 residues. The CDR3 bases are TGTGCCAGCAGTGAAGTCGGCAGGACTACCTCTTCCAAAAACATTCAGTACTTC. Residues: CASSEVGRTTSSKNIQYF.

The V call is TRBV7-2, the J call TRBJ2-2; 8 nucleotides match TRBD2. Germline V gene lookup returns CDR1 SGHTA and CDR2 FQGNSA. J lost 5 bases, V lost 3 bases, and 11 bases had no gene match. This CDR3 is 17 amino acids long. CDR3 in DNA: TGTGCCAGCAGCTTGGCGGGGGGCTACTCGGGAACCGGGGAGCTGTTTTTT. Its protein is CASSLAGGYSGTGELFF.

This chain joins TRBV25-1 and TRBJ2-7; the match to TRBD1 covers 7 bases. Germline V gene lookup returns CDR1 MGHDK and CDR2 SYGVNS. The CDR3 is 13 residues long. The ends lost 2 bases at V and 6 bases at J; junction bases unmatched: 4. Here the CDR3 reads CASSEKQGSEQYF. Written as DNA, the CDR3 is TGTGCCAGCAGTGAAAAACAGGGGTCCGAGCAGTACTTC.

The chain carries TRBV5-1 and TRBJ2-3; 8 bases agree with TRBD2. The CDR3 is 17 amino acids. V lost 2 bases and J lost 6; bases outside the gene matches: 14. CDR1 is SGHRS, CDR2 YFSETQ, per germline. The CDR3 is CASSLERGRPLGDTQYF. CDR3 nucleotides: TGCGCCAGCAGCTTAGAGCGGGGGAGACCCCTAGGCGATACGCAGTATTTT.

DNA for the CDR3: TGTGCCAGCAGCCCCGCCTTTACGGGCAATCAGCCCCAGCATTTT. Residues: CASSPAFTGNQPQHF. The chain joins TRBV5-5 to TRBJ1-5; D remains unclear. The CDR3 length is 15 residues. Germline values: CDR1 SGHKS, CDR2 YYEKEE (reference sequence). The V end lost 4 bases, the J end lost 2 bases, and 13 bases lay between the germline ends.

CDR3 sequence: CATSSRTGTGTNEQYF. DNA for the CDR3: TGTGCCACCTCTAGTCGTACCGGGACAGGGACCAACGAGCAGTACTTC. The chain combines TRBV11-3 with TRBJ2-7, with 9 bases matching TRBD1. The CDR3 runs 16 residues. V lost 10 bases, J lost 5 bases, and 18 bases stayed unmatched. CDR1 is SGHNT, CDR2 YENEEA, per germline.

This clone was picked up one time. CDR3 residues: CATSEPTGTGPEKLFF. The CDR3 region has the DNA TGTGCCACCAGTGAGCCTACCGGGACAGGCCCCGAAAAACTGTTTTTT. V gene TRBV24-1 combines with J gene TRBJ1-4; 8 bases are shared with TRBD1. The germline gives CDR1 KGHDR, CDR2 SFDVKD. With 4 bases clipped from V and 8 bases from J, the junction kept 11 bases outside the gene matches. This CDR3 is built from 16 residues.

The rearrangement links TRBV4-1 to TRBJ2-4; maybe TRBD1 (6 bases). The CDR3 covers 16 residues. The germline V and J ends were trimmed by 1 base and 6 bases, with 16 bases remaining between them. Germline V lookup: CDR1 MGHRA, CDR2 YSYEKL. The CDR3 here is CASSQGPLPQGNIQYF. Written as DNA, the CDR3 is TGCGCCAGCAGCCAAGGCCCTCTACCACAGGGAAACATTCAGTACTTC.

In nucleotides, the CDR3 is TGTGCCAGCAGTGGGAGTCCCTGGGGCGAGCAGTACTTC. Its protein product is CASSGSPWGEQYF. The V and J genes are TRBV7-9 and TRBJ2-7; perhaps TRBD2 as D (5 bases). Germline V gives CDR1 SEHNR, CDR2 FQNEAQ (reference sequence). V lost 6 bases and J lost 6, with 15 bases in between. The CDR3 extends over 13 amino acids.

The V and J genes are TRBV6-2 or TRBV6-3 and TRBJ1-6, with D unresolved. Trimming took 2 bases from V and 15 from J, leaving 14 bases between them. The germline V gene has CDR1 MNHEY and CDR2 SVGEGT. The CDR3 covers 13 residues. CDR3 residues: CASSYPPAPGLHF. For the CDR3, the DNA is TGTGCCAGCAGTTACCCCCCCGCCCCGGGCCTCCACTTT.

This clone was counted a few times. This rearrangement joins TRBV23-1 to TRBJ2-4, with TRBD1 matching over 8 bases. TRBV23-1 is filed as an ORF, its function uncertain. The CDR3 loop spans 20 amino acids. V shed 4 bases, J shed 0 bases, and the junction held 17 bases outside the gene matches. The CDR3 DNA reads as TGCGCCAGCAGTCCCCTCGGCCGGGACAGGCCCAATCTAGCCAAAAACATTCAGTACTTC. Residues: CASSPLGRDRPNLAKNIQYF.

The chain combines TRBV21-1 with TRBJ1-3. TRBV21-1 is recorded as a pseudogene. The CDR3 loop spans 14 amino acids. The CDR3 region has the DNA TGTGCCAGCAGCAACCCGGGCTCTGGAAACACCATATATTTT. It encodes CASSNPGSGNTIYF.

The chain employs TRBV7-9 and TRBJ1-1; TRBD1 agrees at 7 bases. The CDR3 has 17 amino acids. After removal of 3 bases from V and 5 bases from J, the junction contained 15 bases not matched to a gene. CDR1 is SEHNR and CDR2 is FQNEAQ in the germline V gene (reference sequence). The CDR3 nucleotides read TGTGCCAGCAGCTTCGGGGCGGACAGGCCCCGGCGGACTGAAGCTTTCTTT. Its protein product is CASSFGADRPRRTEAFF.

The chain links TRBV24-1 to TRBJ1-1, with 11 bases lining up with TRBD1. The CDR3 runs to 14 residues. CDR1 KGHDR and CDR2 SFDVKD come from the germline V gene. The V and J ends lost 4 bases and 5 bases, in that order; junction bases with no gene match: 2. As DNA, the CDR3 is TGTGCCACCAGTGACGGGACAGGGGGAACTGAAGCTTTCTTT. Translation gives CATSDGTGGTEAFF.

The CDR3: CASSPDGVGTEAFF. CDR3 bases: TGTGCCAGCAGCCCGGACGGGGTGGGCACTGAAGCTTTCTTT. The chain employs TRBV7-2 and TRBJ1-1, with D unresolved. Germline V gene sequence: CDR1 SGHTA, CDR2 FQGNSA. V was shortened by 5 bases and J by 4 bases, with 14 bases between the two germline ends. This CDR3 has 14 amino acids.